The source of this TCR beta chain is a study of blood T cell repertoires in COVID-19. The authors' processing: Cell counts per sample came from amplifying reference gene primers. TCRdb's copy holds only in-frame clones and misses some; the assay was immunoSEQ multiplex PCR. V, J and clone size derive from that table, while D and trimming were established from the DNA sequence. The sample lists around 250,000 clones, around 83% occurring once. CDR3 size: 12 residues. The germline V and J ends were trimmed by 5 bases and 6 bases, with 7 bases remaining between them. Germline-derived CDR1 and CDR2 are SGHTA and FQGNSA.

The sequenced material came from peripheral blood. The chain links TRBV7-2 to TRBJ2-2; no clear D gene. This clonotype was obtained from a young woman with acute or convalescent COVID-19. CDR3 nucleotide sequence: TGTGCCAGCAGCCCCTTCTCCGGGGAGCTGTTTTTT. Translated: CASSPFSGELFF.